This T cell receptor beta chain comes out of a study of technical replicates of blood from a few donors. Some clones are missing from TCRdb's copy, which holds only in-frame ones; the method was immunoSEQ multiplex PCR. The table records about 12,000 clones, approximately 93% of them present only once. The source is a human donor in good health. Material: PBMCs.

The CDR3 nucleotides are TGTGCCAGCAGGGAACAGGGTCGAACCGGGGAGCTGTTTTTT. Protein sequence: CASREQGRTGELFF. The chain employs TRBV2 and TRBJ2-2, with D perhaps matching TRBD1 (6 bases). V was clipped by 6 bases and J by 5 bases, with 13 bases between them. CDR1 and CDR2 from the germline V gene are SNHLY and FYNNEI. The CDR3 contains 14 residues.